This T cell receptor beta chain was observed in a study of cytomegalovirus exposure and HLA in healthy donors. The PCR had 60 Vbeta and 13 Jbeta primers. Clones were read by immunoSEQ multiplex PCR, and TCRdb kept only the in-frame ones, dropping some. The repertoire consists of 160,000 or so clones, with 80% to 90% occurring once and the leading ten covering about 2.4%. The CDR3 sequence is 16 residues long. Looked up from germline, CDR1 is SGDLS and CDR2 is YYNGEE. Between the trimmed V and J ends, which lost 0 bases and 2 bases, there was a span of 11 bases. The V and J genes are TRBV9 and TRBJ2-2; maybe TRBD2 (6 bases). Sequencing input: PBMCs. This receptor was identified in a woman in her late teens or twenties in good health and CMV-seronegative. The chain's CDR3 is CASSVGGSGNTGELFF. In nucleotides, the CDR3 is TGTGCCAGCAGCGTAGGAGGTAGCGGAAACACCGGGGAGCTGTTTTTT.